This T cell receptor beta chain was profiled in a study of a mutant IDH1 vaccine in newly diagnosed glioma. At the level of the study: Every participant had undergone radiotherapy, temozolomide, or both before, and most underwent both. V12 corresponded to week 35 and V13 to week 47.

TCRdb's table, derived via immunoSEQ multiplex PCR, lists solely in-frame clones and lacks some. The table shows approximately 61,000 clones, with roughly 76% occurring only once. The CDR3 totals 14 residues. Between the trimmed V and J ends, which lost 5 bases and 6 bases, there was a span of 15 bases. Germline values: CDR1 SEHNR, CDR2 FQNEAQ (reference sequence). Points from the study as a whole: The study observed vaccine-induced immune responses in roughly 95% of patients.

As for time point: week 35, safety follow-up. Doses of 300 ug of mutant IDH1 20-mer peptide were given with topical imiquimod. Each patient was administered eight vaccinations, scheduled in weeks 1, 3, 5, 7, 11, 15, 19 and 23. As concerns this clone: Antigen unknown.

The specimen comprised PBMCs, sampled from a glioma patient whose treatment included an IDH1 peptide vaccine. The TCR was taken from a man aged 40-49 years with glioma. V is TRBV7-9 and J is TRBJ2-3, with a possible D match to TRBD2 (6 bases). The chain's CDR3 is CASSPTGGDDTQYF. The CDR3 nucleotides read TGTGCCAGCAGCCCCACCGGAGGGGACGATACGCAGTATTTT.